The 17 T cell receptor beta chains below were found in one sample sequenced in a study of CD8 T cells in ankylosing spondylitis (dated by TCRdb to between 2016 and 2019). Library preparation was by 5' RACE. Sequencing instrument: Illumina HiSeq 2500. TCRdb handled the public reads itself, with Q25 trimming in fastp and clone calling in MiXCR, and kept productive beta chains. Duplicate CDR3 protein sequences are folded into a single record with the most common DNA and genes. In all, the sample holds about 240,000 distinct CDR3 sequences, and 9.5% to 12% of those were seen once. The top ten clones comprise less than 7% of the sample. Source material: blood, either unsorted or a sorted T cell fraction (not recorded which). The origin of the receptors is a male donor with ankylosing spondylitis or in good health (not recorded which).

This clonotype was found many times. The chain employs TRBV20-1 and TRBJ2-3; D is uncertain. CDR3 length: 13 residues. V lost 1 base to trimming and J lost 3 bases, with 8 bases between them. Looked up from germline, CDR1 is DFQATT and CDR2 is SNEGSKA (reference sequence). The CDR3 coding sequence is TGCAGTGCTAGAGTTACCCCAACAGATACGCAGTATTTT. Its translation: CSARVTPTDTQYF.

This clonotype was detected ten times or more. The chain joins TRBV5-1 to TRBJ2-7; 9 bases agree with TRBD1. The germline CDR1 and CDR2 sequences are SGHRS and YFSETQ. The CDR3 consists of 14 residues. The junction had 5 bases not matched to a gene; V was cut back by 3 bases and J by 4 bases. The CDR3 protein is CASSSGQGGYEQYF. CDR3 DNA: TGCGCCAGCAGCTCGGGACAGGGTGGATACGAGCAGTACTTC. Full variable domain (outside the CDR3, taken from reference TRBV5-1 and TRBJ2-7): KAGVTQTPRYLIKTRGQQVTLSCSPISGHRSVSWYQQTPGQGLQFLFEYFSETQRNKGNFPGRFSGRQFSNSRSEMNVSTLELGDSALYLCASSSGQGGYEQYFGPGTRLTVT.

This clonotype was observed at least ten times. V usage is TRBV7-8 and J usage is TRBJ1-5, with D perhaps matching TRBD1 (5 bases). CDR1 is SGHVS, CDR2 FQNEAQ, per germline. This CDR3 has 15 amino acids. Trimming took 5 bases from V and 6 from J, leaving 17 bases between them. Here the CDR3 reads CASSPGHSVGQPQHF. As DNA, the CDR3 is TGTGCCAGCAGCCCTGGACACAGTGTGGGTCAGCCCCAGCATTTT. The full variable domain, rest sourced from reference TRBV7-8 and TRBJ1-5, is GAGVSQSPRYKVAKRGQDVALRCDPISGHVSLFWYQQALGQGPEFLTYFQNEAQLDKSGLPSDRFFAERPEGSVSTLKIQRTQQEDSAVYLCASSPGHSVGQPQHFGDGTRLSIL.

Only a few counts were recorded for this clonotype. The chain employs TRBV27 and TRBJ1-5, with D possibly matching TRBD1 (6 bases). The V end was cut by 3 bases, the J end by 7 bases, with 19 bases between. Germline V gives CDR1 MNHEY, CDR2 SMNVEV (reference sequence). The CDR3 length is 16 residues. The CDR3 DNA is TGTGCCAGCAGTTTGTCAGGGGACCTTAGAGGCCAGCCCCAGCATTTT. Protein: CASSLSGDLRGQPQHF.

The rearrangement uses TRBV6-1 and TRBJ1-3, with 8 bases matching TRBD1. The CDR3 is 14 amino acids. CDR1 is MNHNS, CDR2 SASEGT, per germline. V shed 4 bases and J 2 bases; nucleotides not matched to a gene: 1. CDR3 coding DNA: TGTGCCAGCAGTGCGGACAGGGCTGGAAACACCATATATTTT. Protein sequence: CASSADRAGNTIYF.

This clonotype appeared many times. The V gene is TRBV3-1, the J gene TRBJ1-2; TRBD1 might be the D (6 bases). Deletions cut 1 base from V and 7 bases from J, with 13 bases between. CDR3 size: 14 residues. Germline V CDR1 and CDR2: LGHDT, YNNKEL (reference sequence). CDR3 bases: TGTGCCAGCAGCCAAGGCACAGGGTACGGTGGCTACACCTTC. Translation gives CASSQGTGYGGYTF.

This clonotype was seen repeatedly, ten times or more. This chain links TRBV5-1 with TRBJ2-7; 9 bases are a match to TRBD2. V trimming: 3 bases; J trimming: 5 bases; junction bases outside the gene matches: 9. The length of the CDR3 is 15 residues. CDR1 and CDR2 (germline): SGHRS, YFSETQ. The CDR3 nucleotides read TGCGCCAGCAGCTCAATAGCGGGAGAGGTTGACGAGCAGTACTTC. Amino acid sequence: CASSSIAGEVDEQYF.

This clonotype was seen more than once but under ten times. The chain is built from TRBV5-1 and TRBJ2-2; D not resolved. Germline values: CDR1 SGHRS, CDR2 YFSETQ. This CDR3 region has 15 residues. V lost 0 bases and J 3 bases, leaving 9 bases between the germline ends. This CDR3 is CASSLGLKDTGELFF. The CDR3 DNA follows: TGCGCCAGCAGCTTGGGACTCAAAGACACCGGGGAGCTGTTTTTT.

This clonotype occurred many times. The chain employs TRBV15 and TRBJ1-3; D ambiguous. Germline CDR1 reads LNHNV; CDR2 reads YYDKDF (reference sequence). This CDR3 is built from 16 residues. Trimming shortened V by 0 bases and J by 3 bases, and 12 bases separated the two germline ends. The chain's CDR3 is CATSRDKSLGGNTIYF. The CDR3 nucleotides are TGTGCCACCAGCAGAGATAAATCGTTGGGTGGAAACACCATATATTTT.

This clonotype was detected many times. This rearrangement joins TRBV5-1 to TRBJ2-2, with 7 nucleotides matching TRBD2. The length of the CDR3 is 17 residues. Germline V lookup: CDR1 SGHRS, CDR2 YFSETQ. Trimming took 4 bases from V and 7 from J; bases not matched to a gene: 16. CDR3 coding DNA: TGCGCCAGCAGCGGAGGTTCAGTGCGGGAGAGGAGCGGGGAGCTGTTTTTT. Translated: CASSGGSVRERSGELFF.

This clonotype was picked up many times. In nucleotides, the CDR3 is TGCAGTGCTAGGCCCCAAGAGACCCAGTACTTC. Translation: CSARPQETQYF. V and J are TRBV20-1 and TRBJ2-5; D is unresolved. This CDR3 spans 11 amino acids. Trimming cost V 3 bases and J 1 base, with 3 bases left between them. The germline gives CDR1 DFQATT, CDR2 SNEGSKA (reference sequence).

This clonotype was observed at least ten times. The chain carries TRBV20-1 and TRBJ1-1; D not resolved. Trimming left V 3 bases short and J 2 bases short, with 19 bases between. Looked up from germline, CDR1 is DFQATT and CDR2 is SNEGSKA (reference sequence). The CDR3 loop spans 16 amino acids. The chain's CDR3 is CSARAADYGLNTEAFF. CDR3 nucleotide sequence: TGCAGTGCTAGGGCGGCAGATTACGGCCTAAACACTGAAGCTTTCTTT.

The V and J genes are TRBV18 and TRBJ2-7, with 9 bases that match TRBD2. The length of the CDR3 is 15 residues. V dropped 3 bases and J dropped 6; count of bases not matched to a gene: 9. Germline V gene data show CDR1 as KGHSH and CDR2 as LQKENI. The CDR3 nucleotides are TGTGCCAGCTCACCGGTACAGCGGGAGGACGGCGAGCAGTACTTC. Protein product: CASSPVQREDGEQYF.

This clonotype was picked up many times. This sequence joins TRBV6-5 and TRBJ2-5; 7 nucleotides line up with TRBD2. CDR3 size: 15 residues. Unmatched junction bases numbered 3, after V lost 0 bases and J lost 2 bases. Germline V CDR1 and CDR2: MNHEY, SVGAGI. The CDR3 DNA is TGTGCCAGCAGTTACTCCCGGGGGGATCAAGAGACCCAGTACTTC. Its protein is CASSYSRGDQETQYF.

Only a few counts were recorded for this clonotype. The chain recombines TRBV4-2 with TRBJ2-7; TRBD2 aligns across 14 bases. CDR1 LGHNA and CDR2 YNFKEQ come from the germline V gene. The CDR3 spans 21 residues. J gave up 1 base and V 4 bases, and 18 bases lay outside the gene matches. DNA of the CDR3: TGTGCCAGCAGCCCCGCCTTCTCGTGGACTAGCGGGGGGCCTGGGTCCTACGAGCAGTACTTC. Translation: CASSPAFSWTSGGPGSYEQYF.

This clonotype appeared a few times. The rearrangement uses TRBV20-1 and TRBJ1-5, with 8 bases that match TRBD1. V was pared by 3 bases and J by 2 bases, with 12 bases of the junction left unmatched. The CDR3 covers 17 residues. Looked up from germline, CDR1 is DFQATT and CDR2 is SNEGSKA (reference sequence). This chain's CDR3 is CSASLNRGSNGNQPQHF. CDR3 DNA sequence: TGCAGTGCTAGTCTCAACAGGGGGTCTAATGGCAATCAGCCCCAGCATTTT.

Many counts were recorded for this clonotype. The genes are TRBV20-1 and TRBJ1-1; D is ambiguous. This CDR3 is 14 amino acids long. V lost 4 bases, J lost 6 bases, and 18 bases lay in between. The germline gives CDR1 DFQATT, CDR2 SNEGSKA (reference sequence). The DNA of the CDR3 is TGCAGTGCTATTAATCCTACTGGGGTCCCTGAAGCTTTCTTT. Its translation: CSAINPTGVPEAFF.